The next 7 T cell receptor beta chains were all read from a single sample in a study of cytomegalovirus exposure and HLA in healthy donors. This table comes from immunoSEQ multiplex PCR, and its TCRdb copy is limited to in-frame clones, with some not included. Of fewer than 350,000 clones in the sample, around 89% were seen once. The specimen was PBMCs. These receptors all come from a woman between 18 and 30 years old in good health and CMV-seronegative.

The J gene is TRBJ1-2, the V gene TRBV7-9; 9 bases line up with TRBD1. The germline gives CDR1 SEHNR, CDR2 FQNEAQ (reference sequence). V dropped 4 bases and J dropped 5; count of bases not matched to a gene: 8. The CDR3 sequence is 15 residues long. Written as DNA, the CDR3 is TGTGCCAGCAGCTCATCATCCGGGACAGGGTATGGCTACACCTTC. It yields the protein CASSSSSGTGYGYTF.

Only a few counts were recorded for this clone. This chain connects TRBV6-5 to TRBJ2-7; 8 bases fit TRBD2. Trimming removed 6 bases from V and 3 bases from J; junction bases left unmatched: 10. Germline CDR1 reads MNHEY; CDR2 reads SVGAGI. The CDR3 runs to 15 residues. The CDR3 region has the DNA TGTGCCAGCAGGCCCCCCGGGGGGGCGATCTACGAGCAGTACTTC. It specifies CASRPPGGAIYEQYF.

This sequence joins TRBV11-3 and TRBJ2-3, with 12 bases that match TRBD2. The CDR3 has 14 residues. Germline V gene lookup returns CDR1 SGHNT and CDR2 YENEEA. With V trimmed by 5 bases and J by 6 bases, 3 bases remained unmatched. CDR3 in DNA: TGTGCCAGCAGCCCCACTAGCGGGAGGGATACGCAGTATTTT. Its protein is CASSPTSGRDTQYF.

The V call is TRBV9, the J call TRBJ2-1; possible D gene TRBD2, 5 bases. Trimming took 5 bases from V and 5 from J, leaving 14 bases between them. CDR3 length: 14 amino acids. Germline CDR1 SGDLS, CDR2 YYNGEE. CDR3 sequence reads: CASSPFSGNNEQFF. The CDR3 coding sequence is TGTGCCAGCAGTCCCTTTTCCGGGAACAATGAGCAGTTCTTC.

This clone is a singleton in its sample. The V call is TRBV18, the J call TRBJ2-7; maybe TRBD1 (5 bases). The CDR3 consists of 13 residues. Germline values: CDR1 KGHSH, CDR2 LQKENI. Trimming removed 4 bases from V and 3 bases from J, with 10 bases in between. The CDR3 DNA reads TGTGCCAGCTCACGAGACAGTCTCTACGAGCAGTACTTC. Protein: CASSRDSLYEQYF.

Only one count was recorded for this clone. The chain carries TRBV28 and TRBJ2-5; 7 bases match TRBD1. The germline V gene encodes CDR1 MDHEN and CDR2 SYDVKM. The V gene end was trimmed by 10 bases and the J gene end by 1 base; junction bases not matched to a gene: 12. This CDR3 spans 15 amino acids. The CDR3 nucleotides read TGTGCCACACAAAGTACTAACAGGGGCCAAGAGACCCAGTACTTC. Its protein is CATQSTNRGQETQYF. Looking up the rest from reference TRBV28 and TRBJ2-5 gives the full variable domain: DVKVTQSSRYLVKRTGEKVFLECVQDMDHENMFWYRQDPGLGLRLIYFSYDVKMKEKGDIPEGYSVSREKKERFSLILESASTNQTSMYLCATQSTNRGQETQYFGPGTRLLVL.

The chain uses TRBV20-1 and TRBJ2-5; weak D call: TRBD2 (6 bases). Germline-derived CDR1 and CDR2 are DFQATT and SNEGSKA (reference sequence). The V and J ends lost 6 bases and 5 bases respectively, with 10 bases between them. This CDR3 is built from 11 residues. Written as DNA, the CDR3 is TGCAGTGCCGAGGGAGGTGAGACCCAGTACTTC. This encodes CSAEGGETQYF.